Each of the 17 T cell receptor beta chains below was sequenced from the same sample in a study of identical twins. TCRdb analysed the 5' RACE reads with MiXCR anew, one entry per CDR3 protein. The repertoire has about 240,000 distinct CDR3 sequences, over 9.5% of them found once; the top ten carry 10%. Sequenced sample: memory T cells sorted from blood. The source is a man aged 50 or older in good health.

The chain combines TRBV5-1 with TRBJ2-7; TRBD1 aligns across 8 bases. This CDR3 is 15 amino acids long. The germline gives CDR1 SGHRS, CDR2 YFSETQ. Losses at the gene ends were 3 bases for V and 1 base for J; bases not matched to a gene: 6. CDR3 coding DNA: TGCGCCAGCAGCTGGGGGGACAGGTTATCCTACGAGCAGTACTTC. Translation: CASSWGDRLSYEQYF.

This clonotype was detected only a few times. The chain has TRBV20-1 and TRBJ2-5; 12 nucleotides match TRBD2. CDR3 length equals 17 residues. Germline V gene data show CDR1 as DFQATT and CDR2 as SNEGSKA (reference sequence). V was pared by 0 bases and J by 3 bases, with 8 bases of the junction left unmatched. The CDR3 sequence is CSARDLAGGSTEETQYF. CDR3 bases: TGCAGTGCTAGAGATCTAGCGGGGGGGTCTACCGAAGAGACCCAGTACTTC.

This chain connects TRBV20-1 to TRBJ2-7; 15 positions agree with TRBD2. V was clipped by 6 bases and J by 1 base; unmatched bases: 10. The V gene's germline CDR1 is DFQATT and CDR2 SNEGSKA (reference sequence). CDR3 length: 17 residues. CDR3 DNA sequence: TGCAGTGCCCTTGGACTAGCGGGAGGGCCGGGGTCCTACGAGCAGTACTTC. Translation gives CSALGLAGGPGSYEQYF.

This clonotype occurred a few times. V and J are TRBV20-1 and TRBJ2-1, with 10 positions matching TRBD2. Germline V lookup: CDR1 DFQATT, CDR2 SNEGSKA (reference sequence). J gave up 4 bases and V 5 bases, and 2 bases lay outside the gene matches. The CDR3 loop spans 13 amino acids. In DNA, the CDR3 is TGCAGTGCTTGGACTAGCGGTTACAATGAGCAGTTCTTC. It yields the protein CSAWTSGYNEQFF.

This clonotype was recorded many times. The CDR3 DNA reads TGTGCCAGCAGCGACTGGGACAGGGGCTCTAATTCACCCCTCCACTTT. This encodes CASSDWDRGSNSPLHF. The rearrangement uses TRBV7-2 and TRBJ1-6; TRBD1 matches at 10 bases. The CDR3 is 16 amino acids. V shed 5 bases, J shed 6 bases, and the junction held 7 bases outside the gene matches. CDR1 and CDR2 from the germline V gene are SGHTA and FQGNSA.

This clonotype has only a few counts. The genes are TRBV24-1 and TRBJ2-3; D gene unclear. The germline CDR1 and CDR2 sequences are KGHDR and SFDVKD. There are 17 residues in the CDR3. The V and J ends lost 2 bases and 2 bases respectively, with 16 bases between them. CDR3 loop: CATSDWPTATPTDTQYF. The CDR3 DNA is TGTGCCACCAGTGATTGGCCTACCGCTACACCCACAGATACGCAGTATTTT.

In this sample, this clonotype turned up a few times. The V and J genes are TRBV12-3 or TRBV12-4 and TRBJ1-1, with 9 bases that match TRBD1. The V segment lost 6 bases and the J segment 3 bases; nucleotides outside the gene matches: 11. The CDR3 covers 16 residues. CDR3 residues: CASSLPGQGKDTEAFF. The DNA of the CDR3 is TGTGCCAGCAGCCTACCGGGACAGGGAAAGGACACTGAAGCTTTCTTT.

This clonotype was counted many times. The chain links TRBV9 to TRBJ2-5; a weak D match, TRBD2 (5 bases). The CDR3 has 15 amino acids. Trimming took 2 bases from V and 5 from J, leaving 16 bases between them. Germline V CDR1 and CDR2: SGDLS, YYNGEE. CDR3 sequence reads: CASSVSTGWEETQYF. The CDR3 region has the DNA TGTGCCAGCAGCGTTTCTACCGGGTGGGAGGAGACCCAGTACTTC.

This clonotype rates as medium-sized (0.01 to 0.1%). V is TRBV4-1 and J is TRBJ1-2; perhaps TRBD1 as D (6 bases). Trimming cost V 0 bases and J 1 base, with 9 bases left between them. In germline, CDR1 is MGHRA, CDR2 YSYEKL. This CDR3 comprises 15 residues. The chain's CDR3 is CASSQDRTVNYGYTF. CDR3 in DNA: TGCGCCAGCAGCCAAGATCGGACAGTTAACTATGGCTACACCTTC.

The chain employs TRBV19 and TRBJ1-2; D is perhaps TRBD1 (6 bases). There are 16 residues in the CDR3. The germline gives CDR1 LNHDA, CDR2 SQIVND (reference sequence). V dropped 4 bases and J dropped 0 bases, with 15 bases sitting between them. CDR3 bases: TGTGCCAGTAGTAGACCAACCGGGACAACTAACTATGGCTACACCTTC. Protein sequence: CASSRPTGTTNYGYTF.

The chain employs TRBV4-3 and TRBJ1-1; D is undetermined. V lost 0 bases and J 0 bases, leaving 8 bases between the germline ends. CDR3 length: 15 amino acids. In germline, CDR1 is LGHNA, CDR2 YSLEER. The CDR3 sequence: CASSQDEGMNTEAFF. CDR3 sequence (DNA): TGCGCCAGCAGCCAAGATGAGGGAATGAACACTGAAGCTTTCTTT.

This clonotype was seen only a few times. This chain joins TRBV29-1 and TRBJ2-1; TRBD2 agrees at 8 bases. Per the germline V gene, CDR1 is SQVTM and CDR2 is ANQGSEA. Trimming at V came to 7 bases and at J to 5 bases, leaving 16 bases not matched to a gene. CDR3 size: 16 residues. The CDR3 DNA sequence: TGCAGCGCCGCTCCCCCGTCAGCGGGAGTAAACAATGAGCAGTTCTTC. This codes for CSAAPPSAGVNNEQFF.

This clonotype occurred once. CDR3 bases: TGCGCCAGCAGCGGAACGTCTAGCCCCTATGGCTACACCTTC. Encoded protein: CASSGTSSPYGYTF. The V and J genes are TRBV23-1 and TRBJ1-2; D unclear. TRBV23-1 is marked as an open reading frame, function uncertain. The CDR3 contains 14 residues. V lost 6 bases, J lost 4 bases, and 15 bases lay in between.

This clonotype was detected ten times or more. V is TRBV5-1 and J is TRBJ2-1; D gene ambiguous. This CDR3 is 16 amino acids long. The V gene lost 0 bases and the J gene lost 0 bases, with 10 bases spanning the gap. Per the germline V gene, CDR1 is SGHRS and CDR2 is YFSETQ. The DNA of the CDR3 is TGCGCCAGCAGCTTGGGGGCCAGAAGCTCCTACAATGAGCAGTTCTTC. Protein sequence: CASSLGARSSYNEQFF. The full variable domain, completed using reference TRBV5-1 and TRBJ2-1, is KAGVTQTPRYLIKTRGQQVTLSCSPISGHRSVSWYQQTPGQGLQFLFEYFSETQRNKGNFPGRFSGRQFSNSRSEMNVSTLELGDSALYLCASSLGARSSYNEQFFGPGTRLTVL.

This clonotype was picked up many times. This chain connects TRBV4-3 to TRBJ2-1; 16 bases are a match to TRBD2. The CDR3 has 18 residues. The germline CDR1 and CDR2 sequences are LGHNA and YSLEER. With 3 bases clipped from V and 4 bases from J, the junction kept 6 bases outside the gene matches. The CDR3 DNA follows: TGCGCCAGCAGCCAGGCGACGGGACTAGCGGGAGGGTACAATGAGCAGTTCTTC. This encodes CASSQATGLAGGYNEQFF.

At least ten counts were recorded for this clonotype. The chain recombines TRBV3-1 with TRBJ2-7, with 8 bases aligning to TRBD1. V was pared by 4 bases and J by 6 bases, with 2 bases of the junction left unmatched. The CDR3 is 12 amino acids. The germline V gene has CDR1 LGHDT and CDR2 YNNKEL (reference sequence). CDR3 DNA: TGTGCCAGCAGCCGTGGACAGGGCGAGCAGTACTTC. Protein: CASSRGQGEQYF.

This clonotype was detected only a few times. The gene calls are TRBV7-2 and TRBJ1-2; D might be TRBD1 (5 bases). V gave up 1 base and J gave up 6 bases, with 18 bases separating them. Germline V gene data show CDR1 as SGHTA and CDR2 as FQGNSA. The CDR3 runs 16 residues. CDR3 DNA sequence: TGTGCCAGCAGCTTAGGTTTAGTGAGGGGCAAAGATGGCTACACCTTC. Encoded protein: CASSLGLVRGKDGYTF.